This T cell receptor beta chain was captured by sequencing in a study of blood T cell repertoires in COVID-19. Some clones are missing from TCRdb's copy, which holds only in-frame ones; the method was immunoSEQ multiplex PCR. The sample lists roughly 350,000 clones; 85% were seen once. The V and J ends lost 4 bases and 5 bases respectively, with 20 bases between them. The CDR3 runs 16 residues. CDR1 PRHDT and CDR2 FYEKMQ come from the germline V gene (reference sequence). The V gene is TRBV13, the J gene TRBJ2-5; D possibly corresponds to TRBD2 (6 bases). This clonotype was obtained from a woman aged 18-29 years with acute or convalescent COVID-19. Sequenced sample: peripheral blood. In DNA, the CDR3 is TGTGCCAGCAGCTCCCGCGGGGACGCGGGACGGGAGACCCAGTACTTC. This codes for CASSSRGDAGRETQYF.